Listed below are T cell receptor beta chains from one sample, sequenced in a study of blood T cell repertoires in COVID-19. The assay was immunoSEQ multiplex PCR, and TCRdb's table has in-frame clones only and misses some. The sample has about 69,000 clones, 90% seen once. The sample taken for sequencing was peripheral blood. Every receptor here comes from a man in his fifties or sixties with acute or convalescent COVID-19. Both conserved end residues are part of each CDR3. Clone size is shown for a subset of rows, as once, few, many or a class of expanded clone.

TRBV3-1/TRBV3-2	TRBJ2-5	.	CARALGKANRKTKQGQETQYF
TRBV5-4	TRBJ2-5	.	CASSLTAEETQYF
TRBV27	TRBJ1-2	.	CASSYGTGGDGYTF
TRBV18	TRBJ2-7	.	CASSRGDSYEQYF
TRBV3-1/TRBV3-2	TRBJ1-3	.	CASSQGSTGNTIYF
TRBV5-6	TRBJ1-2	.	CASSPPLGQRNYGYTF
TRBV6-5	TRBJ2-7	.	CATARDRGLYEQYF
TRBV12-5	TRBJ2-1	.	CASGLGTSVYEQFF
TRBV7-9	TRBJ2-2	few	CASSLDSYTGELFF
TRBV5-8	TRBJ2-3	.	CAGRTSGSTDTQYF
TRBV14	TRBJ2-1	.	CASSLTSGGGVEQFF
TRBV10-1	TRBJ1-2	.	CASSADRGPGSGYTF
TRBV28	TRBJ2-3	.	CASTAVGGRENTQYF
TRBV2	TRBJ2-5	.	CASSEGATAPQETQYF
TRBV7-6	TRBJ2-6	.	CASSLGSGRSSGANVLTF
TRBV10-2	TRBJ2-3	.	CASSIETRRTDTQYF
TRBV4-3	TRBJ2-5	.	CASSLERGLSQETQYF
TRBV5-1	TRBJ2-2	.	CASSLGLNTGELFF
TRBV5-4	TRBJ2-2	.	CASSKGLAGGPTGELFF
TRBV6-5	TRBJ2-1	.	CASSGSRSSYNEQFF
TRBV27	TRBJ1-6	.	CASSRGWANSPLHF
TRBV19	TRBJ2-5	.	CASSIVGQGEETQYF
TRBV7-2	TRBJ1-2	.	CASSFRNQEGGYTF
TRBV7-9	TRBJ1-4	.	CASRRDRVANEKLFF
TRBV7-8	TRBJ1-2	.	CASSPQQGAENYGYTF
TRBV19	TRBJ1-5	.	CASSMKPVPGNQPQHF
TRBV5-1	TRBJ1-5	.	CASSLLGTENQPQHF
TRBV5-5	TRBJ1-4	.	CASSLGQGVEKLFF
TRBV5-1	TRBJ1-1	.	CASSIRQLNTEAFF
TRBV19	TRBJ2-2	.	CASRNLAEITGELFF
TRBV29-1	TRBJ2-1	.	CSVERVTSGIYNEQFF
TRBV4-3	TRBJ1-6	.	CASSQDRALNSPLHF
TRBV5-1	TRBJ1-1	.	CASSLGQTLNTEAFF
TRBV9	TRBJ1-2	.	CASSVDGATVPNYGYTF
TRBV5-1	TRBJ2-5	few	CASSLDGGLGATQYF
TRBV24-1	TRBJ2-3	.	CATSPSGSVDTQYF
TRBV4-3	TRBJ2-3	once	CASSQELAASTDTQYF
TRBV7-2	TRBJ2-7	.	CASSLGIQVYEQYF
TRBV6-5	TRBJ1-5	.	CASRTGYDSNQPQHF
TRBV15	TRBJ2-7	.	CATSRAGYEQYF
TRBV14	TRBJ2-7	.	CASSRTSGRGYEQYF
TRBV5-5	TRBJ1-5	.	CASSLTGNAQPQHF
TRBV5-6	TRBJ1-6	few	CASSLRTGPDNSPLHF
TRBV11-2	TRBJ2-3	.	CASSLGTSGATDTQYF
TRBV27	TRBJ2-5	once	CASSSRGGDPPETQYF
TRBV15	TRBJ1-1	.	CATSRDGGMNTEAFF
TRBV29-1	TRBJ2-3	.	CSVAGSYKGTDTQYF
TRBV5-4	TRBJ2-3	.	CASSLGLAGVTDTQYF
TRBV12-3/TRBV12-4	TRBJ1-2	.	CASSLKQYYGYTF
TRBV6-1	TRBJ1-1	.	CASSPGGPEAFF
TRBV9	TRBJ1-1	.	CASSVFGNTEAFF
TRBV6-5	TRBJ1-1	.	CASSYSNREHTEAFF
TRBV9	TRBJ2-7	.	CASSVGTTSYEQYF
TRBV5-6	TRBJ2-4	.	CASSLRGLDGQNIQYF
TRBV19	TRBJ1-5	once	CASSTLGGGQGEQPQHF
TRBV5-8	TRBJ1-5	.	CASSLTQGFQPQHF
TRBV5-1	TRBJ2-5	.	CASSLTPQETQYF
TRBV21-1	TRBJ1-4	.	CASSKAGRGHGNEKLFF
TRBV7-2	TRBJ2-2	.	CASSLRDFNTGELFF